The rows below give T cell receptor beta chains drawn from one sample of a study of blood T cell repertoires in COVID-19. The protocol was immunoSEQ multiplex PCR, while the TCRdb copy is restricted to in-frame clones and leaves out a portion. The sample consists of 150,000 to 200,000 clones, less than 85% of them appearing once. The sample was peripheral blood. The receptor set was obtained from a woman aged 60-75 years with COVID-19, enrolled during active disease. CDR3s include the opening cysteine and the closing phenylalanine or tryptophan. Fields, in order: V gene, D gene, J gene, CDR3 DNA, CDR3 protein. A D gene is named only where the DNA matches it firmly.

>TRBV7-2|TRBD1|TRBJ1-5
TGTGCCAGCAGCTTAGGGTCAGGGGGTTCGGTTCAGCCCCAGCATTTT
CASSLGSGGSVQPQHF
>TRBV6-1|-|TRBJ2-7
TGTGCCAGCAGTGAACTCGCCTACGAGCAGTACTTC
CASSELAYEQYF
>TRBV28|-|TRBJ2-1
TGTGCCAGCAGTCCCCGACAGGAGTACTACAATGAGCAGTTCTTC
CASSPRQEYYNEQFF
>TRBV5-3|TRBD2|TRBJ2-5
TGTGCCAGAAGCAGGGGACTATTTATCCTGGGGCTGCAGGCGGTTGTAAGCACCCAGTACTTC
CARSRGLFILGLQAVVSTQYF
>TRBV5-4|TRBD2|TRBJ2-5
TGTGCCAGCAGCCATAGCGGGAGTAGAGAGACCCAGTACTTC
CASSHSGSRETQYF
>TRBV6-5|TRBD2|TRBJ2-7
TGTGCCAGCACTAAAGGGACTAGCGGTTCCTACGAGCAGTACTTC
CASTKGTSGSYEQYF
>TRBV11-3|-|TRBJ2-7
TGTGCCAGCAGCTTAGGAGGCCCGTTGGACGAGCAGTACTTC
CASSLGGPLDEQYF
>TRBV7-9|TRBD1|TRBJ2-7
TGTGCCAGCAGCTTAGCACGAGGGGGCCTACTCCTCTACGAGCAGTACTTC
CASSLARGGLLLYEQYF
>TRBV27|TRBD2|TRBJ2-1
TGTGCCAGCAGCCCAACTAGCGGGAGGGCCCGGCCCTACAATGAGCAGTTCTTC
CASSPTSGRARPYNEQFF
>TRBV6-5|-|TRBJ2-2
TGTGCCAGCAGTTATTACAGGGACACCGGGGAGCTGTTTTTT
CASSYYRDTGELFF
>TRBV10-3|TRBD1|TRBJ1-4
TGTGCCATCAGCAGGGGGCTAGGGGAAAAACTGTTTTTT
CAISRGLGEKLFF
>TRBV21-1|-|TRBJ2-2
TGTGCCAGCAGCAAAGGGGCAGGGGCGGACACCGGGGAGCTGTTTTTT
CASSKGAGADTGELFF
>TRBV11-2|-|TRBJ1-3
TGTGCCAGCAGCGACGTACCAGGGTCTGGAAACACCATATATTTT
CASSDVPGSGNTIYF
>TRBV7-2|-|TRBJ2-5
TGTGCCAGCAGCTTGTTCGGCCAAGAGACCCAGTACTTC
CASSLFGQETQYF
>TRBV7-3|-|TRBJ1-3
TGTGCCAGCAGCCTCAGTCTCGGGGAGGGAAACACCATATATTTT
CASSLSLGEGNTIYF
>TRBV10-2|-|TRBJ2-2
TGCGCCAGCAGTGAGTTCAGGGGGGAGCTGTTTTTT
CASSEFRGELFF
>TRBV15|-|TRBJ1-3
TGTGCCACCAGCAGAGGGGGACAAAACTCTGGAAACACCATATATTTT
CATSRGGQNSGNTIYF
>TRBV5-1|-|TRBJ1-2
TGCGCCAGCAGCTTGGAAACCGCAGCGAGACTTTATGGCTACACCTTC
CASSLETAARLYGYTF
>TRBV25-1|-|TRBJ2-3
TGTGCCAGCAGTGGGGGGGGCTGGGCAGATACGCAGTATTTT
CASSGGGWADTQYF
>TRBV6-2/TRBV6-3|TRBD1|TRBJ2-5
TGTGCCAGCAGCGACCGACAGGGGGCCAGGGAGACCCAGTACTTC
CASSDRQGARETQYF
>TRBV11-1|TRBD2|TRBJ2-7
TGTGCCAGCAGCTTTCAAGCGGGAGGGTACGAGCAGTACTTC
CASSFQAGGYEQYF
>TRBV5-1|-|TRBJ2-1
TGCGCCAGCAGCTTACAGACAATCTACAATGAGCAGTTCTTC
CASSLQTIYNEQFF
>TRBV30|TRBD2|TRBJ2-3
TGTGCCTGGAGTGTAATCCTAGCGGGAGCGGATACGCAGTATTTT
CAWSVILAGADTQYF
>TRBV6-4|-|TRBJ1-1
TGTGCCAGCAGTGACTCGGGTCGGGGTGAAGCTTTCTTT
CASSDSGRGEAFF
>TRBV25-1|TRBD1|TRBJ1-2
TGTGCCAGCAGTGGTGACAGGGGCAGGATTAACTATGGCTACACCTTC
CASSGDRGRINYGYTF
>TRBV11-2|TRBD1|TRBJ1-2
TGTGCCAGCAGCTCGGACAGGGCTGGAGGAGGCTACACCTTC
CASSSDRAGGGYTF
>TRBV27|-|TRBJ2-3
TGTGCCAGCAGTTGGAGAGGGGAAGTGGCGGGATATACGCAGTATTTT
CASSWRGEVAGYTQYF
>TRBV7-2|TRBD1|TRBJ2-3
TGTGCCAGCAGCTTAGTGGGACAGAGCACAGATACGCAGTATTTT
CASSLVGQSTDTQYF